This T cell receptor beta chain is from a study of cytomegalovirus exposure and HLA in healthy donors. Study findings and constraints: There were a few CMV-associated chains whose specificity for CMV antigens was confirmed in vitro. Whilst most TCR sequences proved rare, a subset of public TCRs occurred across many donors.

CDR3 length equals 14 residues. V was cut by 2 bases and J by 4 bases, with 12 bases left in between. Germline loops: CDR1 MNHEY, CDR2 SVGAGI. On this clone itself: The antigen is undetermined.

Only in-frame clones appear in the TCRdb table, and some are missing; sequencing was by immunoSEQ multiplex PCR. The table lists hundreds of thousands of clones, approximately 87% of them singletons. The sequencing input was PBMCs. The clonotype originates from a man younger than 30 in good health and CMV-seronegative. The chain employs TRBV6-5 and TRBJ2-7; D might be TRBD2 (6 bases). CDR3 sequence reads: CASSYRDSDYEQYF. The CDR3 DNA sequence: TGTGCCAGCAGTTACAGGGACTCAGATTACGAGCAGTACTTC.